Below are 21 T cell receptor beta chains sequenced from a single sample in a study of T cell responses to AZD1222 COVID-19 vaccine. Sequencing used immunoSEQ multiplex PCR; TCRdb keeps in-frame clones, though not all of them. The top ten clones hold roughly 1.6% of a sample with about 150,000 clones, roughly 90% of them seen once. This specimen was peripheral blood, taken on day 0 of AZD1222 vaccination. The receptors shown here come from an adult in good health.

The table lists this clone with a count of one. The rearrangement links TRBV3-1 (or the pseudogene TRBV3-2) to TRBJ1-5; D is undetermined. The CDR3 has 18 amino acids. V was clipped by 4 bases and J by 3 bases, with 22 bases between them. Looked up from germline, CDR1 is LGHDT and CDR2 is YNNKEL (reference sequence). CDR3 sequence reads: CASSREGACVGTNQPQHF. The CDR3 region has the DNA TGTGCCAGCAGCCGAGAGGGTGCGTGCGTCGGAACCAATCAGCCCCAGCATTTT.

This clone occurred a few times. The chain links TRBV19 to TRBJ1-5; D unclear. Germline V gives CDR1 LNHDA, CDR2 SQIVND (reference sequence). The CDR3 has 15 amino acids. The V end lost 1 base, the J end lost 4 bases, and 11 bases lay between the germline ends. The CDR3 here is CASSIVGRNNQPQHF. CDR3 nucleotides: TGTGCCAGTAGTATAGTGGGCAGAAATAATCAGCCCCAGCATTTT.

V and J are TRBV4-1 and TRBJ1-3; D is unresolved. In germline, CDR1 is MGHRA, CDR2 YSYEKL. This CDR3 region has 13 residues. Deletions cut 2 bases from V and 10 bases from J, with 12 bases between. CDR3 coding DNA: TGCGCCAGCAGCCAAATTCGGGGTGGGACCATATATTTT. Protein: CASSQIRGGTIYF.

The CDR3: CASSEVTNEKLFF. CDR3 bases: TGTGCCAGCAGTGAAGTGACTAATGAAAAACTGTTTTTT. The V gene is TRBV6-1, the J gene TRBJ1-4, with D uncertain. In germline, CDR1 is MNHNS, CDR2 SASEGT. The CDR3 runs 13 residues. V was shortened by 1 base and J by 2 bases, with 2 bases between the two germline ends.

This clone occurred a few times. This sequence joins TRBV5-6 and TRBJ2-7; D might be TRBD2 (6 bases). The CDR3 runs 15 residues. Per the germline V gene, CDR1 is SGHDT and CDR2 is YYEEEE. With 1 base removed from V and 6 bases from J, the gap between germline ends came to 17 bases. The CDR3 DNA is TGTGCCAGCAGCTTGTTGGGGGAGGAAGGAAGCGAGCAGTACTTC. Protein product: CASSLLGEEGSEQYF.

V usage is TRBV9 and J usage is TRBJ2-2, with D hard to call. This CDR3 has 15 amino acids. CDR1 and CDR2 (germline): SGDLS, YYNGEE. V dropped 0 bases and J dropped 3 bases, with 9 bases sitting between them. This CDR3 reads CASSVVGYHTGELFF. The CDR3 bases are TGTGCCAGCAGCGTAGTGGGGTACCACACCGGGGAGCTGTTTTTT. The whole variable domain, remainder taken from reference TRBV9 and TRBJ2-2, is DSGVTQTPKHLITATGQRVTLRCSPRSGDLSVYWYQQSLDQGLQFLIQYYNGEERAKGNILERFSAQQFPDLHSELNLSSLELGDSALYFCASSVVGYHTGELFFGEGSRLTVL.

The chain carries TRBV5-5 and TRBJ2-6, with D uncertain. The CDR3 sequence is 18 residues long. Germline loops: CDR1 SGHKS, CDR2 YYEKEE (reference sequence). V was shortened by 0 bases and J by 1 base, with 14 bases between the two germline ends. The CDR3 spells CASSLGPPSFSGANVLTF. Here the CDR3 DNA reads TGTGCCAGCAGCTTGGGACCTCCCTCTTTTTCTGGGGCCAACGTCCTGACTTTC.

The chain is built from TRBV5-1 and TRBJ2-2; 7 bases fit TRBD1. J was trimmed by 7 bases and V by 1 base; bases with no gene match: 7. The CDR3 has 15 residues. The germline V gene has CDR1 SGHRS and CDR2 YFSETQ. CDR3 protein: CASSLSSQGFGELFF. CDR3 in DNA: TGCGCCAGCAGCTTGTCGTCACAGGGGTTCGGGGAGCTGTTTTTT. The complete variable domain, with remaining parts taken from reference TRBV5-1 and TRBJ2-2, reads KAGVTQTPRYLIKTRGQQVTLSCSPISGHRSVSWYQQTPGQGLQFLFEYFSETQRNKGNFPGRFSGRQFSNSRSEMNVSTLELGDSALYLCASSLSSQGFGELFFGEGSRLTVL.

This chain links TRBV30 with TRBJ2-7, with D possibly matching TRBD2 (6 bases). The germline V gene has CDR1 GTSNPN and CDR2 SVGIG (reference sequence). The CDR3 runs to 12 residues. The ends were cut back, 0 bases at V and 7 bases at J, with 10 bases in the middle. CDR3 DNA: TGTGCCTGGAGTGTAAGCGGGTGGGAGCAGTACTTC. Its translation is CAWSVSGWEQYF.

CDR3 region: CASSPTWTEQYF. The CDR3 nucleotides read TGTGCCAGCAGCCCGACGTGGACCGAGCAGTACTTC. The rearrangement uses TRBV5-8 and TRBJ2-7, with no clear D. The germline V and J ends were trimmed by 4 bases and 6 bases, with 11 bases remaining between them. Germline V gene sequence: CDR1 SGHTS, CDR2 YDEGEE. This CDR3 comprises 12 residues.

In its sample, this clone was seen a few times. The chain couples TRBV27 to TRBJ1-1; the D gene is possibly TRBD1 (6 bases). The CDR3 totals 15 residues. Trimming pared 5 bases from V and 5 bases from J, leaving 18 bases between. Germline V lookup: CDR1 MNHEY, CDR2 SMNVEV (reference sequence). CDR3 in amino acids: CASSTLQGLLTEAFF. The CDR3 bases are TGTGCCAGCAGTACTTTACAGGGTTTGCTAACTGAAGCTTTCTTT.

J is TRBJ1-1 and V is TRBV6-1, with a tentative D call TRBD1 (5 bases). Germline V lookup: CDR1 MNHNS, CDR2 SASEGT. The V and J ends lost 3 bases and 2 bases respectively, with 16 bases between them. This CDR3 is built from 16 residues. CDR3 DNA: TGTGCCAGCAGTGACGCCCCGACTGGGGCCAACACTGAAGCTTTCTTT. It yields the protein CASSDAPTGANTEAFF.

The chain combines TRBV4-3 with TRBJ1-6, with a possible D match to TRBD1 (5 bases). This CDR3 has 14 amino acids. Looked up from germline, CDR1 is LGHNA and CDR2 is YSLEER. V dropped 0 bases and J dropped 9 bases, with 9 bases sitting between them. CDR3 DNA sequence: TGCGCCAGCAGCCAAGACGCGAGGGGTTCACCCCTCCACTTT. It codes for CASSQDARGSPLHF.

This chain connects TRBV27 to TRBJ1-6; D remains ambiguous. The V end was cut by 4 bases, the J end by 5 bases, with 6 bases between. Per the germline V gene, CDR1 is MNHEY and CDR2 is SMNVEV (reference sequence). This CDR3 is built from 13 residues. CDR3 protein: CASSSRHNSPLHF. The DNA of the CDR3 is TGTGCCAGCAGTTCACGACATAATTCACCCCTCCACTTT.

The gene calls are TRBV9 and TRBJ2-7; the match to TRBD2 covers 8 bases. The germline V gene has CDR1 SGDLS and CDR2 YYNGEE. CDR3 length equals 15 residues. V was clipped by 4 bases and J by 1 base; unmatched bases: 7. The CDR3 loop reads CASSPGRDISYEQYF. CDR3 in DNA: TGTGCCAGCAGCCCCGGGAGGGACATATCCTACGAGCAGTACTTC.

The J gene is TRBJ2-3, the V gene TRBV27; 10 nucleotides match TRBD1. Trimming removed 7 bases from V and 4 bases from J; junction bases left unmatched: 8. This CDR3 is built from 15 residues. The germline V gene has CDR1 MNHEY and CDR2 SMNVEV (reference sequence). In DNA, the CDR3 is TGTGCCAGCAACCCCGGGACAGGGGTCGCAGATACGCAGTATTTT. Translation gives CASNPGTGVADTQYF.

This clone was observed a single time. This CDR3 reads CASSLLGTGVNTEAFF. The CDR3 DNA is TGTGCCAGCAGCCTACTCGGGACAGGGGTGAACACTGAAGCTTTCTTT. The chain employs TRBV7-3 and TRBJ1-1; 10 nucleotides line up with TRBD1. Trimming removed 5 bases from V and 0 bases from J; junction bases left unmatched: 6. This CDR3 spans 16 amino acids. Germline assignment: CDR1 SGHTA and CDR2 FQGTGA.

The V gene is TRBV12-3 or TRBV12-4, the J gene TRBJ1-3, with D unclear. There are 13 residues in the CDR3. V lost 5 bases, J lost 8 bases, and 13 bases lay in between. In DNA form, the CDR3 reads TGTGCCAGCAGTAACCACTACGGGGACACCATATATTTT. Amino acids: CASSNHYGDTIYF.

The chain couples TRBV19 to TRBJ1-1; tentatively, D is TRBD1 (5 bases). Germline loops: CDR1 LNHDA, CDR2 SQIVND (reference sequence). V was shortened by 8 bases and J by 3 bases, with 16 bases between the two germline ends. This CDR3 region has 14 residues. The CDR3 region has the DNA TGTGCCAGTGGGACCAGGGTAGGATACACTGAAGCTTTCTTT. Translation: CASGTRVGYTEAFF.

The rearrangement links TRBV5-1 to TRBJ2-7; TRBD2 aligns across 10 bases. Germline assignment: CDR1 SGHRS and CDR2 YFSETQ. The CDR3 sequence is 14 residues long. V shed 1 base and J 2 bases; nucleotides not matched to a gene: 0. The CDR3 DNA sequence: TGCGCCAGCAGCTTGACTAGCGGGACCTACGAGCAGTACTTC. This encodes CASSLTSGTYEQYF.

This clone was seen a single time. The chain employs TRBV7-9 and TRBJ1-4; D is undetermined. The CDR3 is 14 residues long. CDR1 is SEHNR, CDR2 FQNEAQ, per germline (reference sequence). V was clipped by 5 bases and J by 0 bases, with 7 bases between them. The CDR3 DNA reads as TGTGCCAGCAGCCGGGTTGCAACTAATGAAAAACTGTTTTTT. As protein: CASSRVATNEKLFF.